This T cell receptor beta chain was captured by sequencing in a study of cytomegalovirus exposure and HLA in healthy donors. General study points: An apparent linkage of common viral pathogens to several of the most significant clusters emerged in a later analysis. Most TCR sequences showed up rarely, but some public TCRs showed up in many donors. A later analysis reportedly found fewer N-insertions in an Asian-associated ancestry cluster than the roughly 680-donor mean.

PCR involved 60 Vbeta and 13 Jbeta primers. Produced via immunoSEQ multiplex PCR; TCRdb's table is partial and in-frame only. This table holds about 240,000 clones, 70% to 90% found once. Unmatched junction bases numbered 8, after V lost 2 bases and J lost 5 bases. Germline CDR1 reads SGHTA; CDR2 reads FQGNSA. The CDR3 consists of 15 residues. Healthy bone marrow donors supplied every sample. Comment on this clone: Its antigen is currently unknown.

V usage is TRBV7-2 and J usage is TRBJ1-1, with 7 bases that match TRBD1. Sequenced material: PBMCs. The sequence was collected from a woman aged 60-70 years in good health and CMV-seropositive. CDR3 DNA: TGTGCCAGCAGCTTAAGCGGACAGGTTGCTACTGAAGCTTTCTTT. This codes for CASSLSGQVATEAFF.